Listed below are T cell receptor beta chains from one sample, sequenced in a study of cytomegalovirus exposure and HLA in healthy donors. Sequenced by immunoSEQ multiplex PCR; TCRdb stores in-frame clones only, minus some. Here the sample spans 150,000 to 200,000 clones, roughly three quarters being singletons. Sequenced: PBMCs. These receptors originate from a male donor in good health and CMV-seronegative. CDR3s include the opening cysteine and the closing phenylalanine or tryptophan. D genes are given only for firm matches. Some rows mark clone size as missing; the rest say once, few, many or name a class of expanded clone.

TRBV7-2	TRBD2	.	TRBJ2-7	TGTGCCAGCAGCTTAATGGGCGGGGGCTCCTACGAGCAGTACTTC	CASSLMGGGSYEQYF
TRBV9	TRBD2	.	TRBJ2-1	TGTGCCAGCCTTAGCCCGAGAGGTGGTCTAGCGGGAGCAAACAATGAGCAGTTCTTC	CASLSPRGGLAGANNEQFF
TRBV11-2	.	.	TRBJ2-3	TGTGCCAGCAGCTTAGTAGGTGGCCAGGGAAGAGATACGCAGTATTTT	CASSLVGGQGRDTQYF
TRBV4-1	TRBD2	.	TRBJ2-3	TGCGCCAGCAGCCAAGGACTAGCGGGGGGTTTCACAGATACGCAGTATTTT	CASSQGLAGGFTDTQYF
TRBV20-1	.	.	TRBJ1-2	TGCAGTGCCAATAACTATGGCTACACCTTC	CSANNYGYTF
TRBV7-9	TRBD1	.	TRBJ1-6	TGTGCCAGCAGCTTAGGGACAGGGTCTTTTTCACCCCTCCACTTT	CASSLGTGSFSPLHF
TRBV28	TRBD1	once	TRBJ1-3	TGTGCCAGCAGATCCCCGGACAGGGCTGGAAACACCATATATTTT	CASRSPDRAGNTIYF
TRBV7-2	TRBD1	.	TRBJ1-4	TGTGCCAGCAGCCCTCGGGGGACAGGGGAACTGTTTTTT	CASSPRGTGELFF
TRBV5-1	.	.	TRBJ2-2	TGCGCCAGCAGCTTGGGTCAGATCGCGAACACCGGGGAGCTGTTTTTT	CASSLGQIANTGELFF
TRBV7-3	TRBD1	few	TRBJ2-1	TGTGCCAGCAGCTTAATAGGAGGGACAGGGGGCGGAAATGAGCAGTTCTTC	CASSLIGGTGGGNEQFF
TRBV5-1	.	.	TRBJ2-7	TGCGCCAGCAGCTTGGTTCAGGGGAGCTCCTACGAGCAGTACTTC	CASSLVQGSSYEQYF
TRBV10-3	.	.	TRBJ2-1	TGTGCCATCAGTGAGCTCGGCTACAATGAGCAGTTCTTC	CAISELGYNEQFF
TRBV5-6	.	.	TRBJ1-5	TGTGCCAGCAGCTCGGCGGGGGGAATTGGCAATCAGCCCCAGCATTTT	CASSSAGGIGNQPQHF
TRBV28	.	.	TRBJ1-4	TGTGCCAGTGGAGCCAACGGTGAAAAACTGTTTTTT	CASGANGEKLFF
TRBV30	.	.	TRBJ1-6	TGTGCCTGGGGCGGGACCTCAAATTCACCCCTCCACTTT	CAWGGTSNSPLHF
TRBV5-1	.	.	TRBJ2-5	TGCGCCAGCAGCCCTAGGGGTCCCCAAGAGACCCAGTACTTC	CASSPRGPQETQYF
TRBV7-6	TRBD1	.	TRBJ2-7	TGTGCCAGCAGCCTCGGGACAGGAGTTTACTACGAGCAGTACTTC	CASSLGTGVYYEQYF
TRBV5-4	.	once	TRBJ1-3	TGTGCCAGCAGCGGAGCGGGGAGCCGGAACACCATATATTTT	CASSGAGSRNTIYF
TRBV28	.	.	TRBJ2-7	TGTGCCAGCACCTCCGAGGGGGAGCTCCCATCCTACGAGCAGTACTTC	CASTSEGELPSYEQYF
TRBV5-1	TRBD2	.	TRBJ2-1	TGCGCCAGCAGATCCCTAGCGGGGTTGGACAATGAGCAGTTCTTC	CASRSLAGLDNEQFF
TRBV7-9	.	.	TRBJ2-6	TGTTCCAGCAGCTCCTGGGGCCGACTTAAGGCCTCTGGGGCCAACGTCCTGACTTTC	CSSSSWGRLKASGANVLTF
TRBV5-1	.	.	TRBJ2-2	TGCGCCAGCTGCCTAGCGCTCACCGGGGAGCTGTTTTTT	CASCLALTGELFF
TRBV25-1	TRBD2	once	TRBJ2-1	TGTGCCAGCAGTGCCGGGGGGGGGAGCTTGTACAATGAGCAGTTCTTC	CASSAGGGSLYNEQFF
TRBV30	TRBD1	few	TRBJ2-2	TGTGCCTGGAGACCCGCAGGGACAGGGGGCATCGGGGAGCTGTTTTTT	CAWRPAGTGGIGELFF
TRBV5-6	TRBD2	few	TRBJ2-5	TGTGCCAGCAGCTCCGGGACTAGCGGGGAGACCCAGTACTTC	CASSSGTSGETQYF
TRBV28	.	.	TRBJ1-1	TGTGCCAGCAGTTTCAGGAATTCGAGGGGGACAGCTTTCTTT	CASSFRNSRGTAFF